This is a list of T cell receptor beta chains from one sample in a study of identical twins. TCRdb called the 5' RACE reads again in MiXCR, with one record for every CDR3 protein. This table has about 660,000 distinct CDR3 sequences, 8.6% appearing once. The sample was also linked to a second study, of yellow fever vaccine responses in identical twins.

Specimen: PBMCs. The source of these receptors is a woman between 18 and 30 years old in good health. The CDR3 runs from the conserved cysteine through the conserved F or W. Fields, in order: D gene, J gene, CDR3 length, V gene, clone size, CDR3 protein, CDR3 DNA. D genes are given only for firm matches. Clone sizes are given selectively: once, few, many, or a class where the clone is expanded.

TRBD1	TRBJ2-2	15	TRBV11-3	.	CASSFGQEYTGELFF	TGTGCCAGCAGCTTCGGACAGGAGTACACCGGGGAGCTGTTTTTT
TRBD1	TRBJ1-2	18	TRBV6-5	many	CASSYSGQGTPRDYGYTF	TGTGCCAGCAGTTACTCAGGACAGGGGACCCCCCGCGACTATGGCTACACCTTC
.	TRBJ2-2	17	TRBV7-3	.	CASSLTFYGANTGELFF	TGTGCCAGCAGCTTAACGTTCTACGGAGCGAACACCGGGGAGCTGTTTTTT
.	TRBJ1-6	14	TRBV20-1	few	CSASPGEGGSPLHF	TGCAGTGCTAGCCCAGGGGAAGGGGGTTCACCCCTCCACTTT
.	TRBJ2-2	16	TRBV7-2	.	CASSATGTFITGELFF	TGTGCCAGCAGCGCAACCGGGACTTTTATCACCGGGGAGCTGTTTTTT
TRBD2	TRBJ2-1	15	TRBV7-6	few	CASSFNPSGIDEQFF	TGTGCCAGCAGCTTTAATCCTAGCGGGATTGATGAGCAGTTCTTC
TRBD2	TRBJ2-1	14	TRBV20-1	.	CSASLRGYYNEQFF	TGCAGTGCTAGTTTGCGGGGGTACTACAATGAGCAGTTCTTC
.	TRBJ2-7	13	TRBV5-1	many	CASSSPDSYEQYF	TGCGCCAGCAGCTCTCCTGACAGCTACGAGCAGTACTTC
.	TRBJ2-3	15	TRBV7-9	.	CASSLGAGRPDTQYF	TGTGCCAGCAGCTTAGGGGCAGGGCGGCCAGATACGCAGTATTTT
.	TRBJ2-5	15	TRBV7-8	many	CASSFQGSRQETQYF	TGTGCCAGCAGCTTTCAGGGCAGCCGCCAAGAGACCCAGTACTTC
.	TRBJ2-1	19	TRBV10-3	many	CAITVVASENQLPGNEQFF	TGTGCCATCACCGTGGTGGCTAGCGAAAATCAACTCCCTGGGAATGAGCAGTTCTTC
.	TRBJ1-6	15	TRBV12-3/TRBV12-4	many	CASSLIQGVGSPLHF	TGTGCCAGCAGTTTAATCCAGGGTGTGGGTTCACCCCTCCACTTT
.	TRBJ2-1	13	TRBV28	.	CASSPPYHNEQFF	TGTGCCAGCAGTCCCCCGTACCACAATGAGCAGTTCTTC
.	TRBJ1-1	12	TRBV5-1	few	CASRSGDTEAFF	TGCGCCAGCAGATCAGGGGACACTGAAGCTTTCTTT